The rows below give T cell receptor beta chains drawn from one sample of a study of CD8+ T cells in alopecia areata. Here immunoSEQ multiplex PCR was the method, and the copy in TCRdb shows in-frame clones only, minus some. The table lists 140,000 or so clones, less than 65% of them singletons, with less than 40% in the top ten. The sample consisted of CD8+ T cells sorted from blood. The receptors derive from a human donor in good health. CDR3s include the opening cysteine and the closing phenylalanine or tryptophan. Fields, in order: D gene, J gene, V gene, CDR3 length, clone size, CDR3 DNA, CDR3 protein. A D gene is named only where the DNA matches it firmly. Only some rows state a clone size, as once, few, many or a class for expanded clones.

D gene: NA
J gene: TRBJ2-7
V gene: TRBV29-1
CDR3 length: 12
clone size: NA
CDR3 DNA: TGCAGCGTTGTACAGGGAGCCGACGAGCAGTACTTC
CDR3 protein: CSVVQGADEQYF

D gene: NA
J gene: TRBJ2-5
V gene: TRBV4-1
CDR3 length: 18
clone size: NA
CDR3 DNA: TGCGCCAGCAGCCAAACCCCGATGTCTGGGGCCATGGGAGAGACCCAGTACTTC
CDR3 protein: CASSQTPMSGAMGETQYF

D gene: NA
J gene: TRBJ2-7
V gene: TRBV9
CDR3 length: 13
clone size: NA
CDR3 DNA: TGTGCCAGCAGCGCTGGCGGACCTTACGAGCAGTACTTC
CDR3 protein: CASSAGGPYEQYF

D gene: TRBD1
J gene: TRBJ2-1
V gene: TRBV5-1
CDR3 length: 15
clone size: NA
CDR3 DNA: TGCGCCAGCAGCGGGAACAGGGGGAGTTACAATGAGCAGTTCTTC
CDR3 protein: CASSGNRGSYNEQFF

D gene: NA
J gene: TRBJ1-1
V gene: TRBV5-1
CDR3 length: 14
clone size: NA
CDR3 DNA: TGCGCCAGCAGCTTGGGGGGCCCCGTGGCTGAAGCTTTCTTT
CDR3 protein: CASSLGGPVAEAFF

D gene: TRBD2
J gene: TRBJ2-1
V gene: TRBV2
CDR3 length: 16
clone size: once
CDR3 DNA: TGTGCCAGCAGTGGGACTAGCGGGAGCTCCTACAATGAGCAGTTCTTC
CDR3 protein: CASSGTSGSSYNEQFF

D gene: TRBD1
J gene: TRBJ1-1
V gene: TRBV5-4
CDR3 length: 12
clone size: NA
CDR3 DNA: TGTGCCAGCAGCCGCGGGACAGCTGAAGCTTTCTTT
CDR3 protein: CASSRGTAEAFF

D gene: TRBD2
J gene: TRBJ2-2
V gene: TRBV7-9
CDR3 length: 16
clone size: NA
CDR3 DNA: TGTGCCAGCAGCCCACCTAGCGGCCCGAACACCGGGGAGCTGTTTTTT
CDR3 protein: CASSPPSGPNTGELFF

D gene: TRBD2
J gene: TRBJ2-1
V gene: TRBV30
CDR3 length: 15
clone size: NA
CDR3 DNA: TGTGCCTTCGCGCTAGCGGGAGTATTGAGCAATGAGCAGTTCTTC
CDR3 protein: CAFALAGVLSNEQFF

D gene: NA
J gene: TRBJ1-1
V gene: TRBV9
CDR3 length: 13
clone size: NA
CDR3 DNA: TGTGCCAGCAGCGTGGCCCCAACTTGGGAAGCTTTCTTT
CDR3 protein: CASSVAPTWEAFF

D gene: TRBD2
J gene: TRBJ2-7
V gene: TRBV11-2
CDR3 length: 16
clone size: NA
CDR3 DNA: TGTGCCAGCAGCTTAGAGGTTAGCGGGCCCTCCTACGAGCAGTACTTC
CDR3 protein: CASSLEVSGPSYEQYF

D gene: NA
J gene: TRBJ2-7
V gene: TRBV7-9
CDR3 length: 13
clone size: NA
CDR3 DNA: TGTGCCAGCAGCTTTCCGGTTGGCTACGAGCAGTACTTC
CDR3 protein: CASSFPVGYEQYF

D gene: TRBD2
J gene: TRBJ2-3
V gene: TRBV6-5
CDR3 length: 15
clone size: NA
CDR3 DNA: TGTGCCAGCAGTTACAGCGGGACTAGCACAGATACGCAGTATTTT
CDR3 protein: CASSYSGTSTDTQYF

D gene: TRBD1
J gene: TRBJ1-2
V gene: TRBV7-6
CDR3 length: 15
clone size: few
CDR3 DNA: TGTGCCAGCAGCTTAATGAAAGGGGGCAGCGATGGCTACACCTTC
CDR3 protein: CASSLMKGGSDGYTF

D gene: NA
J gene: TRBJ1-5
V gene: TRBV28
CDR3 length: 14
clone size: medium-sized
CDR3 DNA: TGTGCCAGCAGTTTCGGGCAGAAGAATCAGCCCCAGCATTTT
CDR3 protein: CASSFGQKNQPQHF

D gene: NA
J gene: TRBJ2-5
V gene: TRBV11-2
CDR3 length: 13
clone size: few
CDR3 DNA: TGTGCCAGCAGTCACAATTTGGGCGAGACCCAGTACTTC
CDR3 protein: CASSHNLGETQYF

D gene: TRBD2
J gene: TRBJ2-7
V gene: TRBV5-6
CDR3 length: 12
clone size: NA
CDR3 DNA: TGTGCCAGCAGCTTTGGGGGGGACGAAACGTACTTC
CDR3 protein: CASSFGGDETYF

D gene: TRBD1
J gene: TRBJ2-7
V gene: TRBV6-6
CDR3 length: 15
clone size: NA
CDR3 DNA: TGTGCCAGCAGTTACGCCCCGACAGGGGACTACGAGCAGTACTTC
CDR3 protein: CASSYAPTGDYEQYF

D gene: NA
J gene: TRBJ2-2
V gene: TRBV5-6
CDR3 length: 12
clone size: NA
CDR3 DNA: TGTGCCAGCAGCTCGTCAGTGGGGGAGCTGTTTTTT
CDR3 protein: CASSSSVGELFF

D gene: TRBD2
J gene: TRBJ2-7
V gene: TRBV9
CDR3 length: 17
clone size: NA
CDR3 DNA: TGTGCCAGCAGCCCAGGAGAAGCGGGAGTCCTCTCCTACGAGCAGTACTTC
CDR3 protein: CASSPGEAGVLSYEQYF

D gene: NA
J gene: TRBJ1-2
V gene: TRBV15
CDR3 length: 15
clone size: NA
CDR3 DNA: TGTGCCACCAGCAGAGATCGCTCGGGAAACTATGGCTACACCTTC
CDR3 protein: CATSRDRSGNYGYTF

D gene: NA
J gene: TRBJ1-1
V gene: TRBV7-2
CDR3 length: 14
clone size: NA
CDR3 DNA: TGTGCCAGCAGCCCCCCAAGCCAGAACACTGAAGCTTTCTTT
CDR3 protein: CASSPPSQNTEAFF

D gene: TRBD2
J gene: TRBJ2-1
V gene: TRBV27
CDR3 length: 11
clone size: few
CDR3 DNA: TGTGTAACTAGCGTGTACAATGAGCAGTTCTTC
CDR3 protein: CVTSVYNEQFF

D gene: NA
J gene: TRBJ2-7
V gene: TRBV29-1
CDR3 length: 14
clone size: NA
CDR3 DNA: TGCAGCGTTGAAGAAGGGGCGAGCTCCTACGAGCAGTACTTC
CDR3 protein: CSVEEGASSYEQYF

D gene: TRBD1
J gene: TRBJ1-5
V gene: TRBV2
CDR3 length: 12
clone size: NA
CDR3 DNA: TGTGCCAGCCGGGACAGGGGCCCGCCCCAGCATTTT
CDR3 protein: CASRDRGPPQHF

D gene: TRBD1
J gene: TRBJ2-7
V gene: TRBV6-1
CDR3 length: 14
clone size: NA
CDR3 DNA: TGTGCCAGCTTGGGACAGGACAATTCCTACGAGCAGTACTTC
CDR3 protein: CASLGQDNSYEQYF

D gene: TRBD2
J gene: TRBJ2-2
V gene: TRBV29-1
CDR3 length: 17
clone size: NA
CDR3 DNA: TGCAGCGTTGAAGGGGTAGCGGGAGGGTTAAACACCGGGGAGCTGTTTTTT
CDR3 protein: CSVEGVAGGLNTGELFF

D gene: NA
J gene: TRBJ1-5
V gene: TRBV30
CDR3 length: 13
clone size: NA
CDR3 DNA: TGTGCCTGGAGTGTATTCAGCAATCAGCCCCAGCATTTT
CDR3 protein: CAWSVFSNQPQHF

D gene: NA
J gene: TRBJ1-2
V gene: TRBV4-1
CDR3 length: 14
clone size: NA
CDR3 DNA: TGCGCCAGCAGCCATTATACAGGAGGGTATGGCTACACCTTC
CDR3 protein: CASSHYTGGYGYTF

D gene: TRBD1
J gene: TRBJ1-5
V gene: TRBV28
CDR3 length: 16
clone size: NA
CDR3 DNA: TGTGCCAGCAGCGCGGGCTTGGGACAGGGTTTCCAGCCCCAGCATTTT
CDR3 protein: CASSAGLGQGFQPQHF

D gene: NA
J gene: TRBJ1-5
V gene: TRBV13
CDR3 length: 14
clone size: NA
CDR3 DNA: TGTGCCAGCAGCTTTGGGCAGCTCAATCAGCCCCAGCATTTT
CDR3 protein: CASSFGQLNQPQHF

D gene: NA
J gene: TRBJ2-3
V gene: TRBV4-1
CDR3 length: 13
clone size: NA
CDR3 DNA: TGCGCCAGCAGCCAAGAAGGGAGAGATACGCAGTATTTT
CDR3 protein: CASSQEGRDTQYF

D gene: TRBD1
J gene: TRBJ2-7
V gene: TRBV28
CDR3 length: 15
clone size: NA
CDR3 DNA: TGTGCCAGCAGTTTGTGGACAGGGGCTCACTACGAGCAGTACTTC
CDR3 protein: CASSLWTGAHYEQYF

D gene: TRBD1
J gene: TRBJ2-5
V gene: TRBV4-2
CDR3 length: 16
clone size: NA
CDR3 DNA: TGTGCCAGCAGCCAAGATTTAGGACAGGGGGCAGAGACCCAGTACTTC
CDR3 protein: CASSQDLGQGAETQYF

D gene: TRBD1
J gene: TRBJ2-7
V gene: TRBV2
CDR3 length: 15
clone size: NA
CDR3 DNA: TGTGCCAGCACCACCGACAGGGGGTGGTCCTACGAGCAGTACTTC
CDR3 protein: CASTTDRGWSYEQYF

D gene: TRBD1
J gene: TRBJ2-5
V gene: TRBV5-1
CDR3 length: 15
clone size: NA
CDR3 DNA: TGCGCCAGCAGCTCGACAGGGGCGGGGAGAGAGACCCAGTACTTC
CDR3 protein: CASSSTGAGRETQYF

D gene: TRBD2
J gene: TRBJ2-2
V gene: TRBV2
CDR3 length: 15
clone size: NA
CDR3 DNA: TGTGCCAGCAGTTGGAGCGGGAGGGACACCGGGGAGCTGTTTTTT
CDR3 protein: CASSWSGRDTGELFF

D gene: NA
J gene: TRBJ1-5
V gene: TRBV27
CDR3 length: 17
clone size: few
CDR3 DNA: TGTGCCAGCAGCGGGACCCCAGATGCTCCAGACAATCAGCCCCAGCATTTT
CDR3 protein: CASSGTPDAPDNQPQHF

D gene: NA
J gene: TRBJ2-7
V gene: TRBV12-5
CDR3 length: 14
clone size: NA
CDR3 DNA: TGTGCTAGTGGTCCTTTCTACCCCTTATACGAGCAGTACTTC
CDR3 protein: CASGPFYPLYEQYF

D gene: NA
J gene: TRBJ2-1
V gene: TRBV11-2
CDR3 length: 15
clone size: NA
CDR3 DNA: TGTGCCAGCAGCTTAGCGGGATGGGACTACAATGAGCAGTTCTTC
CDR3 protein: CASSLAGWDYNEQFF

D gene: TRBD2
J gene: TRBJ2-7
V gene: TRBV27
CDR3 length: 14
clone size: NA
CDR3 DNA: TGTGCCAGCAGTCTAAGCGGGAGTGCTTACGAGCAGTACTTC
CDR3 protein: CASSLSGSAYEQYF

D gene: NA
J gene: TRBJ2-1
V gene: TRBV27
CDR3 length: 15
clone size: NA
CDR3 DNA: TGTGCCAGCAGTCCTGATGGGGCATTCTACAATGAGCAGTTCTTC
CDR3 protein: CASSPDGAFYNEQFF

D gene: TRBD1
J gene: TRBJ1-1
V gene: TRBV4-1
CDR3 length: 15
clone size: NA
CDR3 DNA: TGCGCCAGCAGCCAATCGACAGGGGGGAACACTGAAGCTTTCTTT
CDR3 protein: CASSQSTGGNTEAFF